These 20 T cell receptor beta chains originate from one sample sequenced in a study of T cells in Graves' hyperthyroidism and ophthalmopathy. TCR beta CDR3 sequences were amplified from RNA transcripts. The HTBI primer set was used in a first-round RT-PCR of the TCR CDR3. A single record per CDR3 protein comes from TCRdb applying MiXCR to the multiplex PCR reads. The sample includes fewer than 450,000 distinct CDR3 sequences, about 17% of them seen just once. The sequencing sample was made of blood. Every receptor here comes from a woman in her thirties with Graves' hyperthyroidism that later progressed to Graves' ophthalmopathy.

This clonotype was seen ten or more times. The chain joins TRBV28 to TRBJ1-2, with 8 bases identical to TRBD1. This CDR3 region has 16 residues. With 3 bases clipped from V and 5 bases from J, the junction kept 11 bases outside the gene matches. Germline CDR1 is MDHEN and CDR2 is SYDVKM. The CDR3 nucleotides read TGTGCCAGCAGTTTGGACAGGGAACCCGACCTATATGGCTACACCTTC. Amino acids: CASSLDREPDLYGYTF.

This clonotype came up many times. The CDR3 spells CASPIGLGAAEAFF. The CDR3 DNA follows: TGTGCCAGCCCCATCGGCTTAGGGGCGGCTGAAGCTTTCTTT. This chain joins TRBV2 and TRBJ1-1; tentative D call: TRBD1 (5 bases). Germline-derived CDR1 and CDR2 are SNHLY and FYNNEI. The CDR3 consists of 14 residues. The V end lost 8 bases, the J end lost 6 bases, and 19 bases lay between the germline ends.

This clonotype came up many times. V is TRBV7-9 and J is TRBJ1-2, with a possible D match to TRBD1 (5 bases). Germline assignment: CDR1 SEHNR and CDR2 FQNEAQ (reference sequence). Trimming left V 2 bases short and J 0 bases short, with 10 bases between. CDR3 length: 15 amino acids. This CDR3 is CASSLMGPANYGYTF. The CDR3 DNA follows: TGTGCCAGCAGCTTAATGGGGCCTGCTAACTATGGCTACACCTTC. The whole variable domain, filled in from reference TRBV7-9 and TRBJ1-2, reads DTGVSQNPRHKITKRGQNVTFRCDPISEHNRLYWYRQTLGQGPEFLTYFQNEAQLEKSRLLSDRFSAERPKGSFSTLEIQRTEQGDSAMYLCASSLMGPANYGYTFGSGTRLTVV.

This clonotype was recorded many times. The CDR3 sequence: CASSEYGGGGETQYF. As DNA, the CDR3 is TGTGCCAGCAGTGAATATGGGGGGGGTGGAGAGACCCAGTACTTC. This chain uses TRBV6-1 with TRBJ2-5, with 7 nucleotides matching TRBD2. Trimming at V came to 2 bases and at J to 4 bases, leaving 7 bases not matched to a gene. The CDR3 has 15 amino acids. Germline values: CDR1 MNHNS, CDR2 SASEGT.

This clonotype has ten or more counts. This chain's CDR3 is CASSDPRQGGGYTF. The CDR3 coding sequence is TGTGCCAGCAGTGACCCAAGACAGGGTGGTGGCTACACCTTC. V usage is TRBV2 and J usage is TRBJ1-2; TRBD1 aligns across 7 bases. Germline CDR1 and CDR2: SNHLY and FYNNEI. J lost 7 bases, V lost 3 bases, and 8 bases had no gene match. The CDR3 contains 14 residues.

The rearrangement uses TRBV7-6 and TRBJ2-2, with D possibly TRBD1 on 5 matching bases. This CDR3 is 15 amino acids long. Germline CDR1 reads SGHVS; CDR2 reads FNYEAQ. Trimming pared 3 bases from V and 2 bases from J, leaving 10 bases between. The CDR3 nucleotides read TGTGCCAGCAGCTTTACGGACATCAACACCGGGGAGCTGTTTTTT. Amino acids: CASSFTDINTGELFF.

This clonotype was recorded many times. CDR3 in DNA: TGTGCCAGCAGACCCGGGACGGTGGGTACGCAGTATTTT. This translates into CASRPGTVGTQYF. V gene TRBV27 combines with J gene TRBJ2-3; D may be TRBD1 or TRBD2 (5 bases each). CDR3 size: 13 residues. Trimming pared 6 bases from V and 8 bases from J, leaving 15 bases between. The germline V gene encodes CDR1 MNHEY and CDR2 SMNVEV (reference sequence).

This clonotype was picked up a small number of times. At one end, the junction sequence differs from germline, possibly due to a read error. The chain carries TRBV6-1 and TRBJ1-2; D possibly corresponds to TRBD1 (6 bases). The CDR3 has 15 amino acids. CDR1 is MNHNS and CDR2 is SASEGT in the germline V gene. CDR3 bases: TGTACCAGCAGTGACGTTGGGGGCCTGGGGTATGGCTACACCTTC. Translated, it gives CTSSDVGGLGYGYTF.

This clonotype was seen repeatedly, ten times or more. CDR3 loop: CAISESLVMTRGDTEAFF. As DNA, the CDR3 is TGTGCCATCAGTGAGTCTTTGGTTATGACGAGGGGCGACACTGAAGCTTTCTTT. The rearrangement joins TRBV10-3 to TRBJ1-1; tentative D call: TRBD1 (5 bases). The germline CDR1 and CDR2 sequences are ENHRY and SYGVKD. The germline V and J ends were trimmed by 0 bases and 3 bases, with 20 bases remaining between them. CDR3 length equals 18 residues.

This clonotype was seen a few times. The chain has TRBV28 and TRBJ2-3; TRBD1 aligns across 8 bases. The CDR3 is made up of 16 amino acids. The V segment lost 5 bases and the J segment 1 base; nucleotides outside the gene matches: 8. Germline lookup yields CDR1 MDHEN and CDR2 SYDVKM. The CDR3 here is CASSSSGTGCTDTQYF. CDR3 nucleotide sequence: TGTGCCAGCAGTAGTTCCGGGACAGGCTGCACAGATACGCAGTATTTT. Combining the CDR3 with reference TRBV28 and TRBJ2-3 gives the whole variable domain DVKVTQSSRYLVKRTGEKVFLECVQDMDHENMFWYRQDPGLGLRLIYFSYDVKMKEKGDIPEGYSVSREKKERFSLILESASTNQTSMYLCASSSSGTGCTDTQYFGPGTRLTVL.

The CDR3 DNA reads TGTGCCAGCGGCCCCGGGACTAGTACGTACGAGCAGTACTTC. The encoded protein is CASGPGTSTYEQYF. The chain employs TRBV12-3 or TRBV12-4 and TRBJ2-7; TRBD2 aligns across 8 bases. There are 14 residues in the CDR3. With 8 bases clipped from V and 4 bases from J, the junction kept 10 bases outside the gene matches.

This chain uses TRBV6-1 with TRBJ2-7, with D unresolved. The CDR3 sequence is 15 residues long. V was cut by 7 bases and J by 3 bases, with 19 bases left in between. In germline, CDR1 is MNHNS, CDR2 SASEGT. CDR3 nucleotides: TGTGCCAGCACCATAAACAAGTCCCCTCTCTACGAGCAGTACTTC. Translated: CASTINKSPLYEQYF.

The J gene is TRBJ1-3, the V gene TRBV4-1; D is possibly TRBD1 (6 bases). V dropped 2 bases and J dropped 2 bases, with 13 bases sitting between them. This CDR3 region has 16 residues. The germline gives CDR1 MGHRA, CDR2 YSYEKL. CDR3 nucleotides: TGCGCCAGCAGCCAACCAGGACAGCGTACTGGAAACACCATATATTTT. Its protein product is CASSQPGQRTGNTIYF.

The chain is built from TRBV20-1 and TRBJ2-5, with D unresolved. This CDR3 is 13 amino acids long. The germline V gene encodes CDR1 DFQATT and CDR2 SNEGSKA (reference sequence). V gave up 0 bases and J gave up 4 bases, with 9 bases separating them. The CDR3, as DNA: TGCAGTGCTAGAGAAAGGGTTTTAGAGACCCAGTACTTC. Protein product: CSARERVLETQYF.

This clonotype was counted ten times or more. CDR3 nucleotides: TGTGCCAGCAGGTTCCGAGGGACCGGGGAGCTGTTTTTT. This encodes CASRFRGTGELFF. This chain uses TRBV6-1 with TRBJ2-2, with D tentatively TRBD2 (5 bases). The V gene lost 6 bases and the J gene lost 5 bases, with 10 bases spanning the gap. Germline CDR1 MNHNS, CDR2 SASEGT. The length of the CDR3 is 13 residues.

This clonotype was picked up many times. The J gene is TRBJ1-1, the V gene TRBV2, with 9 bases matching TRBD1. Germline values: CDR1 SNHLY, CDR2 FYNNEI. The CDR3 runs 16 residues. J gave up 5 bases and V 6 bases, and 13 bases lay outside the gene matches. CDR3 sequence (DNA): TGTGCCAGCAGGAAACTTACAGGGGGCGCGGGGACTGAAGCTTTCTTT. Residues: CASRKLTGGAGTEAFF.

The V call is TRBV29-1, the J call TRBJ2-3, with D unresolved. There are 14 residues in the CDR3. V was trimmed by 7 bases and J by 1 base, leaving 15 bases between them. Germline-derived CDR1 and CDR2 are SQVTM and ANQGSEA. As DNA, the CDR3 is TGCAGCGCCCGAGTCAGAGAGGGCACAGATACGCAGTATTTT. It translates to CSARVREGTDTQYF.

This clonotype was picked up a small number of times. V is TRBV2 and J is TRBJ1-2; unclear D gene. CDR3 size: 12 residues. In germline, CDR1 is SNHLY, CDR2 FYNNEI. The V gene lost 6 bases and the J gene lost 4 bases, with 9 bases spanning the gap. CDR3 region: CASRDSAYGYTF. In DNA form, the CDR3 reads TGTGCCAGCAGGGACTCTGCCTATGGCTACACCTTC.

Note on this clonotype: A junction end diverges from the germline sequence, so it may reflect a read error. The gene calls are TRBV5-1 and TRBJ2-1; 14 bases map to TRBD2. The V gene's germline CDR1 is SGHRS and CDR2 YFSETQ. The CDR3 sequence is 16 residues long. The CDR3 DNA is TGTGCCAGCAGCCAACCCGGGACTAGCGGGAGCTATGAGCAGTTCTTC. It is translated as CASSQPGTSGSYEQFF.

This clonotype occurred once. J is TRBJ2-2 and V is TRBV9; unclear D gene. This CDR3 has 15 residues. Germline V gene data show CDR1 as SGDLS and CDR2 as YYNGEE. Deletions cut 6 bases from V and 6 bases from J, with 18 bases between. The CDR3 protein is CASKKGRKDPGELFF. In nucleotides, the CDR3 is TGTGCCAGCAAAAAGGGAAGGAAGGATCCCGGGGAGCTGTTTTTT. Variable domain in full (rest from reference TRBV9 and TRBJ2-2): DSGVTQTPKHLITATGQRVTLRCSPRSGDLSVYWYQQSLDQGLQFLIQYYNGEERAKGNILERFSAQQFPDLHSELNLSSLELGDSALYFCASKKGRKDPGELFFGEGSRLTVL.